One sample yielded the 13 T cell receptor beta chains listed below, sequenced in a study of blood T cell repertoires in COVID-19. The table came from immunoSEQ multiplex PCR; TCRdb's copy has only in-frame clones and leaves some out. The sample lists 85,000 to 130,000 clones; just under 95% were seen once. The material sequenced was peripheral blood. Receptors were obtained from a man between 65 and 79 years old with acute or convalescent COVID-19.

This chain links TRBV6-5 with TRBJ2-1; 10 bases line up with TRBD2. Germline CDR1 is MNHEY and CDR2 is SVGAGI. This CDR3 has 14 amino acids. V was clipped by 5 bases and J by 6 bases; unmatched bases: 4. CDR3 in amino acids: CASSTAGGLNEQFF. The CDR3 DNA reads as TGTGCCAGCAGTACAGCGGGGGGGCTCAATGAGCAGTTCTTC.

This clone was recorded a few times. The V gene is TRBV28, the J gene TRBJ1-1; 9 positions agree with TRBD1. Germline-derived CDR1 and CDR2 are MDHEN and SYDVKM. V dropped 8 bases and J dropped 2; count of bases not matched to a gene: 6. The CDR3 consists of 14 residues. In DNA form, the CDR3 reads TGTGCCAGCCGCTCGGGACAGGGAAACACTGAAGCTTTCTTT. Translating it yields CASRSGQGNTEAFF. The full variable domain, in which reference TRBV28 and TRBJ1-1 provide the parts outside the CDR3, is DVKVTQSSRYLVKRTGEKVFLECVQDMDHENMFWYRQDPGLGLRLIYFSYDVKMKEKGDIPEGYSVSREKKERFSLILESASTNQTSMYLCASRSGQGNTEAFFGQGTRLTVV.

The chain uses TRBV7-6 and TRBJ1-1; D is perhaps TRBD1 (5 bases). This CDR3 spans 14 amino acids. Per the germline V gene, CDR1 is SGHVS and CDR2 is FNYEAQ. The ends were cut back, 5 bases at V and 4 bases at J, with 14 bases in the middle. Here the CDR3 DNA reads TGTGCCAGCAGCGCCACACGGGGGAGCACTGAAGCTTTCTTT. Its protein is CASSATRGSTEAFF. The variable domain in full, completed from reference TRBV7-6 and TRBJ1-1, reads GAGVSQSPRYKVTKRGQDVALRCDPISGHVSLYWYRQALGQGPEFLTYFNYEAQQDKSGLPNDRFSAERPEGSISTLTIQRTEQRDSAMYRCASSATRGSTEAFFGQGTRLTVV.

V and J are TRBV5-1 and TRBJ2-5; a possible D gene is TRBD2 (7 bases). The CDR3 length is 14 residues. Germline V gene sequence: CDR1 SGHRS, CDR2 YFSETQ. V lost 6 bases and J 5 bases, leaving 17 bases between the germline ends. DNA for the CDR3: TGCGCCAGCATGCACCCGGGGGGCGGGGAGACCCAGTACTTC. Its protein product is CASMHPGGGETQYF.

The V gene is TRBV19, the J gene TRBJ2-7; the match to TRBD1 covers 7 bases. CDR1 and CDR2 from the germline V gene are LNHDA and SQIVND (reference sequence). The J segment lost 5 bases and the V segment lost 3 bases, leaving 4 bases of the junction unmatched. The CDR3 runs 13 residues. The CDR3 region has the DNA TGTGCCAGTAGTATCGGACAGGCCAACGAGCAGTACTTC. Its protein product is CASSIGQANEQYF.

The chain uses TRBV25-1 and TRBJ1-5; D ambiguous. The germline gives CDR1 MGHDK, CDR2 SYGVNS. This CDR3 is built from 14 residues. Trimming cost V 3 bases and J 2 bases, with 8 bases left between them. CDR3 in amino acids: CASSDRTGNQPQHF. Written as DNA, the CDR3 is TGTGCCAGCAGTGACAGAACAGGCAATCAGCCCCAGCATTTT.

V and J are TRBV5-6 and TRBJ2-7; TRBD2 matches at 11 bases. Unmatched junction bases numbered 9, after V lost 4 bases and J lost 6 bases. Looked up from germline, CDR1 is SGHDT and CDR2 is YYEEEE. The CDR3 length is 15 residues. The CDR3 sequence is CASSISGGATSEQYF. In DNA form, the CDR3 reads TGTGCCAGCAGCATTAGCGGGGGGGCCACGAGCGAGCAGTACTTC. The full variable domain, its missing parts supplied by reference TRBV5-6 and TRBJ2-7, is DAGVTQSPTHLIKTRGQQVTLRCSPKSGHDTVSWYQQALGQGPQFIFQYYEEEERQRGNFPDRFSGHQFPNYSSELNVNALLLGDSALYLCASSISGGATSEQYFGPGTRLTVT.

V gene TRBV6-5 combines with J gene TRBJ1-2, with D unclear. CDR1 is MNHEY and CDR2 is SVGAGI in the germline V gene. CDR3 length: 15 residues. The V end lost 2 bases, the J end lost 2 bases, and 12 bases lay between the germline ends. CDR3 amino acids: CASSYLSSGNYGYTF. The CDR3 DNA follows: TGTGCCAGCAGTTACCTCTCGTCGGGAAACTATGGCTACACCTTC.

The J gene is TRBJ2-7, the V gene TRBV27, with D possibly matching TRBD2 (5 bases). The V gene's germline CDR1 is MNHEY and CDR2 SMNVEV (reference sequence). V was pared by 10 bases and J by 4 bases, with 11 bases between. CDR3 length: 11 amino acids. In DNA form, the CDR3 reads TGTGCCACCCTTCGGGGTTACGAGCAGTACTTC. Amino acids: CATLRGYEQYF.

This chain connects TRBV6-5 to TRBJ1-2; the D gene is possibly TRBD1 (6 bases). This CDR3 comprises 12 residues. Germline CDR1 is MNHEY and CDR2 is SVGAGI. V lost 8 bases to trimming and J lost 8 bases, with 15 bases between them. This CDR3 is CASFPLGGGYTF. In nucleotides, the CDR3 is TGTGCCAGCTTCCCCCTAGGGGGAGGCTACACCTTC.

The table lists this clone with a count of one. The chain has TRBV18 and TRBJ2-7; no reliable D call. Trimming removed 6 bases from V and 0 bases from J, with 6 bases in between. The CDR3 runs to 12 residues. CDR1 and CDR2 (germline): KGHSH, LQKENI. CDR3 sequence: CASSATSYEQYF. CDR3 sequence (DNA): TGTGCCAGCTCGGCCACCTCCTACGAGCAGTACTTC. Full variable domain (missing parts from reference TRBV18 and TRBJ2-7): NAGVMQNPRHLVRRRGQEARLRCSPMKGHSHVYWYRQLPEEGLKFMVYLQKENIIDESGMPKERFSAEFPKEGPSILRIQQVVRGDSAAYFCASSATSYEQYFGPGTRLTVT.

The V call is TRBV5-1, the J call TRBJ2-3; 9 positions agree with TRBD2. CDR1 is SGHRS, CDR2 YFSETQ, per germline. V lost 4 bases to trimming and J lost 0 bases; unmatched junction nucleotides: 12. The CDR3 loop spans 18 amino acids. The CDR3 region is CASSLIAGVTPSTDTQYF. CDR3 nucleotide sequence: TGCGCCAGCAGCCTAATAGCGGGAGTAACCCCTAGCACAGATACGCAGTATTTT.

This chain links TRBV7-9 with TRBJ2-5, with 13 nucleotides matching TRBD2. CDR1 SEHNR and CDR2 FQNEAQ come from the germline V gene (reference sequence). The CDR3 loop spans 17 amino acids. Trimming took 4 bases from V and 5 from J; bases not matched to a gene: 10. In DNA form, the CDR3 reads TGTGCCAGCAGCTCCACTACCGGGACTAGCGGGATGGAGACCCAGTACTTC. It translates to CASSSTTGTSGMETQYF.